Sequencing of this TCR beta chain was carried out in a study of OX40 agonist ivuxolimab in advanced cancers. Concerning the study at large: Ivuxolimab was a fully human IgG2 agonistic monoclonal antibody targeting the costimulatory receptor OX40 (CD134). Peripheral TCRbeta sequencing was intended to test whether TCR sequence diversity was altered and clonal T-cell expansion was caused by ivuxolimab. Among the 50 to 55 dose-escalation patients, some 19 had hepatocellular carcinoma, approximately 15 melanoma, 9 renal cell carcinoma and 9 head and neck cancer. Prior anti-PD-1, anti-PD-L1 or anti-CTLA-4 therapy was permitted, and about two fifths of dose-escalation patients had received checkpoint inhibitors. The paper covers the monotherapy dose-escalation part of the phase I ivuxolimab trial, which included N ≈ 57 patients. The dose-escalation cohort was roughly 83% male with a mean age of about 60 years, ranging from 23 to 79. Partial responses occurred in three dose-escalation patients: two with cutaneous melanoma and one with hepatocellular carcinoma. Intravenous ivuxolimab was administered to patients every 2 weeks at six dose levels: 0.01, 0.1, 0.3, 1.5, 3 and 10 mg/kg.

On the study overall, not on this receptor specifically: Low levels of normalized T-cell clonal expansion were also seen in some patients who did not respond. At doses from 0.1 to 3.0 mg/kg, clonal expansion was seen in both CD4+ and CD8+ blood T cells between baseline and week 6. On average, CD8+ T cells showed more expanded clones than CD4+ T cells after ivuxolimab. Partial responders in the 0.1-3.0 mg/kg groups had among the lowest normalized peripheral clonal expansion, especially among CD8+ T cells. The antigen specificity of the clonally expanded peripheral T cells was not determined.

Germline trimming: 0 bases from V, 7 bases from J; junction bases outside gene matches: 5. Measured from the cysteine to the phenylalanine, the CDR3 is 15 residues long. CDR3 DNA only is kept here, 45 bases in frame from base 1. Sequences LNHNV (CDR1) and YYDKDF (CDR2) are obtained from the germline V gene (reference sequence). Genomic DNA was isolated from the sorted cells so that the TCRbeta CDR3 region could be sequenced. The immunoSEQ Assay was used for sequencing of TCRbeta CDR3 regions. This immuneACCESS table, as held by TCRdb, lists in-frame sequences with V and J called but not all clones. Of the missing ones, under half trace to an unresolved V gene in checked studies; the others have no known cause. This sample comprises about 55,000 clones, 80% to 85% of them detected only once. The top ten hold roughly 4.5% of the sample. For this clone: Its antigen remains undetermined. There are no base qualities to consult, and no much larger clone falls within one base.

The trial excluded patients who had a history of autoimmune disease or were on systemic immunosuppression. Peripheral blood for TCR sequencing was collected from all dose cohorts at baseline, on cycle 4 day 1, and on cycle 7 day 1. The samples were drawn from a first-in-human, open-label, multicenter phase I dose-escalation trial of ivuxolimab. The trial enrolled adults with locally advanced or metastatic head and neck squamous cell, hepatocellular, melanoma or renal cell carcinoma. Before TCR sequencing, CD4+ and CD8+ T cells were separately sorted from peripheral blood. The receptor's source is an adult with an advanced solid tumor such as melanoma, head and neck, liver or kidney cancer. This material consisted of CD4+ or CD8+ T cells sorted from blood, taken in a trial of the OX40 agonist ivuxolimab. The chain was built from TRBV15 and TRBJ1-5, with 8 bases aligning to TRBD1. The sequence in DNA is TGTGCCACCAGCAGAGATAGGGCAGGGGGCCAGCCCCAGCATTTT. This translates into CATSRDRAGGQPQHF. Where the CDR3 stops, the reference TRBV15 and TRBJ1-5 genes take over; the full variable domain is DAMVIQNPRYQVTQFGKPVTLSCSQTLNHNVMYWYQQKSSQAPKLLFHYYDKDFNNEADTPDNFQSRRPNTSFCFLDIRSPGLGDTAMYLCATSRDRAGGQPQHFGDGTRLSIL.